This paragraph reports one T cell receptor beta chain. The specificity of this receptor is unknown. Base qualities are missing; no much larger clone stands one base away. The CDR3 starts with the cysteine, ends with the phenylalanine, and has 13 residues. Kept here is only the CDR3 DNA, which spans 39 bases and is read in frame from base 1. Based on the germline V gene (reference sequence), the CDR1 and CDR2 sequences are SEHNR and FQNEAQ. V is cut by 6 bases and J by 10 bases, and the space between the germline ends is 18 bases. The data are from a study of T cell responses to AZD1222 COVID-19 vaccine (dated by TCRdb to 2020 to 2023). For context, the study as a whole: TCR sequencing was performed for 230 to 250 trial participants, of whom roughly 200 were given two doses of AZD1222 and 26 were given two doses of MenACWY control vaccine. Trial participants were enrolled into age subgroups of 18-55, 56-69 and 70-plus years, which contained 148, 28 and 57 TCR-sequenced participants, respectively. Results and caveats for the whole study, not just this receptor: Spike-specific TCR breadth and depth rose significantly after two AZD1222 doses compared with day 0 and with MenACWY recipients. Most participants were white British and females outnumbered males, and the authors suggested that clonal diversity may have been underestimated. Because no day 14 peak-response samples were available, the repertoires could be characterized only after the peak T cell response. Reportedly, close to half of the unique spike-specific TCRs recognized epitopes lying outside the regions that are mutated in the B.1.351 and B.1.1.7 variants. In the small 56-69-year group, the increase in depth fell short of significance, most likely because of low power. Conclusions about previously exposed vaccinees were limited because only six AZD1222 recipients were SARS-CoV-2 seropositive at baseline. Vaccine-associated CD4 TCRs spanned the whole spike protein, with dominant responses in regions 160-218 and 743-854.

The CDR3 regions of human TCRbeta chains were analyzed by immunosequencing. In the authors' own workflow: TCRs in the repertoires were matched against a reference library of SARS-CoV-2-specific TCRs that had been generated with the MIRA antigen-specificity platform. Breadth was defined as the fraction of unique TCRs that were SARS-CoV-2-associated. Depth was defined as the fraction of total T cells that were SARS-CoV-2-associated. Using the MIRA data, every spike-specific TCR was mapped to the spike region that the TCR reacted to and assigned to either a CD4 or a CD8 class. Log10-transformed breadth and depth values were compared by one-way ANOVA with Sidak's multiple comparisons tests. In its TCRdb copy, this immuneACCESS table keeps in-frame sequences only and misses some clones. Where compared with another copy, unresolved V genes explain less than half of these, and the others have no known cause. Clone size and V and J calls were adopted from that table, with D and trimming inferred from the DNA. The sample table shows 60,000 to 85,000 clones, and around 89% are seen once. Around 4.8% of the sample is taken by the ten largest.

This specimen's time point label, interpreted: about 28 days (+/-7) after the second vaccine dose. The treatment or condition label for this specimen denotes: meningococcal conjugate vaccine given as trial control. Vaccinee samples came from UK trials COV001 and COV002, including a single-blind randomized controlled phase 2/3 trial of AZD1222 (ChAdOx1 nCoV-19) in healthy adults. For TCRbeta chain sequencing, PBMC samples from trial participants were taken at day 0 and at day 28 after the second dose. The material was peripheral blood, obtained 28 days after the second dose of the MenACWY control vaccine. Recombination linked TRBV7-9 to TRBJ1-1, with the D gene too uncertain to name. The clonotype was recovered from an adult who received the MenACWY meningococcal vaccine as a control. The DNA sequence reads TGTGCCAGCAGACTCAACGGGGAGATGGTAGCTTTCTTT. It translates as CASRLNGEMVAFF.